This TCR beta chain was retrieved from a study of T-cell reconstitution after alpha-beta-depleted transplantation in children. The CDR3 runs 14 residues. Germline CDR1 and CDR2: SGHDT and YYEEEE. V was clipped by 4 bases and J by 0 bases, with 10 bases between them. Unique molecular identifiers were built into the TCRbeta library. Each CDR3 protein gets one entry after TCRdb re-called the PCR reads with MiXCR. The sample yields 500,000 or so distinct CDR3 sequences, 30% to 35% seen once. This clonotype originated in a human donor who donated a stem cell graft to a child with aplastic anemia. Material: PBMCs from the stem cell graft donor, obtained from the stem cell graft. This chain connects TRBV5-6 to TRBJ1-2; D uncertain. The CDR3 DNA reads as TGTGCCAGCAGCCGTAGAGATACTAACTATGGCTACACCTTC. Translation gives CASSRRDTNYGYTF.